This T cell receptor beta chain was identified during a study of blood T cell repertoires in COVID-19. Trimming at V came to 8 bases and at J to 4 bases, leaving 11 bases not matched to a gene. This CDR3 contains 16 residues. Germline CDR1 SGHAT, CDR2 FQNNGV. Libraries were prepared by immunoSEQ multiplex PCR; TCRdb keeps only in-frame clonotypes and omits some of them. The table shows 130,000 or so clones, with around four fifths occurring only once. This clone was observed a handful of times. Sequencing was performed on peripheral blood. V is TRBV11-2 and J is TRBJ2-1, with 10 bases fitting TRBD1. The sequence came from a human donor in a cohort sampled during active COVID-19. CDR3 loop: CASGDKTGGAYNEQFF. The CDR3 bases are TGTGCCAGCGGCGACAAGACAGGGGGCGCGTACAATGAGCAGTTCTTC.